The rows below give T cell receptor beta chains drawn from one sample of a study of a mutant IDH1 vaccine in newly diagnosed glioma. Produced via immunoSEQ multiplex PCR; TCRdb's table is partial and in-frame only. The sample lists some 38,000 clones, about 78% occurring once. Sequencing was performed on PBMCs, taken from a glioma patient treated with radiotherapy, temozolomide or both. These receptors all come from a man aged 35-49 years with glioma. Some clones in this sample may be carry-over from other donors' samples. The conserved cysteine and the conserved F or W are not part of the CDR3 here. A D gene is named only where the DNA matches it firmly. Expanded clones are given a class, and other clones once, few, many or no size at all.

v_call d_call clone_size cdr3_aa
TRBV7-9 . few ASTDTDSYEQY
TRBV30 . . AWSFLSSQETQY
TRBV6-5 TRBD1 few ASSYRTGTGAHEQY
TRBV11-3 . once ASSFLGANTGELF
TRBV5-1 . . ASSLTGGGMNTEAF
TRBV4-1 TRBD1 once ASSPGQGLTGELF
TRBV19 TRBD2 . ASRETGGRGTSYEQY
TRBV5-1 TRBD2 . ASSYGTSGGSSYEQY
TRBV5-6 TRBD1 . ASSDGTAAHGNTIY
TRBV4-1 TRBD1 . ASRSGTGTYEQY
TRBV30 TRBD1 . AWSGDRGTSGNTIY
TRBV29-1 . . SVEGGADLDTQY
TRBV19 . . ASQRAGELF
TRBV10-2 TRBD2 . ASSSSGGDFSTDTQY
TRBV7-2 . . ASSSPGLVDEQF
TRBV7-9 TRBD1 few ASSLGQGLANVLT
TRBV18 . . ASSPEMGLQEAF
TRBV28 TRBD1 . ASSLKGQKAF
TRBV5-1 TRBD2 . ASSAGLAGETQY
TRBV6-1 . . ASRGRDSTDNEQF
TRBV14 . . ASSQEGYSGNTIY
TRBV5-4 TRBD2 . ASSPDVGRARLEQY
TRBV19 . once ASSTQRRGFQPQH
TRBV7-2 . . ASRSPGVVQDTQY
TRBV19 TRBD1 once ASSHRGRNTGELF
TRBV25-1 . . ATTDRGGYEQY
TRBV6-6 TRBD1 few ASSWVGRGHGYT
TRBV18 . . ASSPRTTAGTEAF
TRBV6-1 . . ASSRGQTLNSPLH
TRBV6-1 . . ASSALNEQF
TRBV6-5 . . ASSYLLQGPYGYT
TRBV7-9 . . ASSFDRANYGYT
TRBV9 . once ASSVVALDGETQY
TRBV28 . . ASSPPSAGNEKLF
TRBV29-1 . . SVEWGPNTDTQY
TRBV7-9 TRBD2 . ASSPRSSGRVTGELF
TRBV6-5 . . ASSYRPRVTEAF
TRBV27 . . ASSLGGKGEKLF
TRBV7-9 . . ASSPPGDSRGKAF
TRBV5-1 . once ASSLGGQVREKLF
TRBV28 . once ASTQGGQETQY
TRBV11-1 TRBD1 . ASSLRTGDNSPLH
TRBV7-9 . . ASSLAGSQPQH